The 9 T cell receptor beta chains below were found in one sample sequenced in a study of molecular identifiers for immune sequencing clone quantification. TCRdb ran MiXCR on the PCR reads and lists one entry per CDR3 protein. Altogether approximately 90,000 distinct CDR3 sequences are present, about 21% being singletons, with the ten largest covering more than 0.85%. Material: naive CD8+ T cells from blood, with Jurkat cell RNA spiked in. Regarding subset: FACS-sorted CD8+CD4-CCR7+CD45RA+ naive T cells. The receptors were gathered from a human donor in good health. Some libraries in this study had Jurkat cell RNA spiked in.

This clonotype occurred many times. This sequence joins TRBV9 and TRBJ1-1; TRBD1 matches 10 bases. Germline trimming cut 3 bases from V and 0 bases from J; bases unmatched to any gene: 8. The CDR3 totals 17 residues. Germline V CDR1 and CDR2: SGDLS, YYNGEE. The CDR3 spells CASSEGGQGYLNTEAFF. Here the CDR3 DNA reads TGTGCCAGCAGCGAGGGGGGACAGGGGTACCTGAACACTGAAGCTTTCTTT.

Details on this clonotype: A clone one base away is much larger, so this may be a read error. V gene TRBV7-9 combines with J gene TRBJ1-4; D not certain. Between the trimmed V and J ends, which lost 1 base and 7 bases, there was a span of 13 bases. Germline V gene sequence: CDR1 SEHNR, CDR2 FQNEAQ (reference sequence). This CDR3 comprises 15 residues. CDR3 in amino acids: CASSLETAAVEKLFF. The CDR3 nucleotides read TGTGCCAGCAGCTTAGAAACGGCAGCGGTTGAAAAACTGTTTTTT. Looking up the rest from reference TRBV7-9 and TRBJ1-4 gives the full variable domain: DTGVSQNPRHKITKRGQNVTFRCDPISEHNRLYWYRQTLGQGPEFLTYFQNEAQLEKSRLLSDRFSAERPKGSFSTLEIQRTEQGDSAMYLCASSLETAAVEKLFFGSGTQLSVL.

This clonotype was seen many times. Here the CDR3 DNA reads TGTGCCAGCAGTCTAGGGTTGGCAGGAGTGAACACTGAAGCTTTCTTT. Translating gives CASSLGLAGVNTEAFF. The chain is built from TRBV12-3 or TRBV12-4 and TRBJ1-1; D uncertain. V was pared by 5 bases and J by 0 bases, with 16 bases between. The length of the CDR3 is 16 residues.

This clonotype was detected a few times. This sequence joins TRBV10-1 and TRBJ2-5; 9 bases align to TRBD1. The germline V gene has CDR1 WNHNN and CDR2 SYGVQD (reference sequence). J lost 2 bases, V lost 5 bases, and 3 bases had no gene match. The CDR3 is made up of 14 amino acids. The CDR3, as DNA: TGCGCCAGCAGTCTCGGACAGGGGCAAGAGACCCAGTACTTC. Translating gives CASSLGQGQETQYF.

The table lists this clonotype with a count of one. A clone one base away is much larger, so this may be a read error. The V call is TRBV10-3, the J call TRBJ2-7, with 11 positions matching TRBD2. The CDR3 is 15 amino acids. Germline values: CDR1 ENHRY, CDR2 SYGVKD. The CDR3, as DNA: TGTGCCATCAGCATCGGGACTAGCGGATTCTACGAGCAGTGCTTC. This gives the protein CAISIGTSGFYEQCF.

In its sample, this clonotype was seen a few times. The genes are TRBV4-3 and TRBJ2-7; D is perhaps TRBD1 or TRBD2 (6 bases each). Trimming left V 1 base short and J 7 bases short, with 14 bases between. The germline CDR1 and CDR2 sequences are LGHNA and YSLEER. The CDR3 consists of 14 residues. CDR3 region: CASSQVVTGREQYF. CDR3 bases: TGCGCCAGCAGCCAAGTGGTAACAGGGAGGGAGCAGTACTTC.

The chain couples TRBV30 to TRBJ2-7; TRBD1 is a possible D gene (6 bases). With 2 bases removed from V and 0 bases from J, the gap between germline ends came to 14 bases. CDR1 is GTSNPN, CDR2 SVGIG, per germline (reference sequence). There are 15 residues in the CDR3. CDR3 nucleotide sequence: TGTGCCTGGAGTCCCATAAGGGGGAGCTCCTACGAGCAGTACTTC. Its translation is CAWSPIRGSSYEQYF. Supplemented by reference TRBV30 and TRBJ2-7, the full variable domain reads SQTIHQWPATLVQPVGSPLSLECTVEGTSNPNLYWYRQAAGRGLQLLFYSVGIGQISSEVPQNLSASRPQDRQFILSSKKLLLSDSGFYLCAWSPIRGSSYEQYFGPGTRLTVT.

This clonotype was detected many times. The chain carries TRBV4-3 and TRBJ1-4; D remains ambiguous. CDR1 and CDR2 (germline): LGHNA, YSLEER. With 0 bases removed from V and 5 bases from J, the gap between germline ends came to 10 bases. This CDR3 contains 15 residues. This chain's CDR3 is CASSQDRTGNEKLFF. The CDR3 DNA reads TGCGCCAGCAGCCAAGATCGTACGGGGAATGAAAAACTGTTTTTT.

Comment on this clonotype: A read error may be the cause here, since a much bigger clone is one base away. V is TRBV20-1 and J is TRBJ1-2; weak D call: TRBD1 (5 bases). The CDR3 totals 14 residues. The germline V gene encodes CDR1 DFQATT and CDR2 SNEGSKA (reference sequence). Written as DNA, the CDR3 is TGCAGTGCTAGAGATACAGGTTCTAACTATGGCTGCACCTTC. Translating gives CSARDTGSNYGCTF.